This section outlines one T cell receptor (beta chain) sequence together with its context. Its antigen is currently unknown. The data are from a study of a mutant IDH1 vaccine in newly diagnosed glioma. Study at large: Vaccines were begun 4-6 weeks after radiotherapy alone, or with temozolomide cycles. Before enrollment, patients got radiotherapy alone, temozolomide alone, or mostly the combination. It was at week 35 that visit V12 occurred, and at week 47 that visit V13 did.

The V gene's germline CDR1 is MDHEN and CDR2 SYDVKM. The CDR3 covers 17 residues. V lost 2 bases and J lost 0; bases outside the gene matches: 10. Time point specified: week 35, safety follow-up. It was 300 ug of mutant IDH1 20-mer peptide that made up each vaccine dose, given with topical imiquimod. Assay: immunoSEQ multiplex PCR; the TCRdb copy retains only in-frame clones and omits some. This repertoire shows 25,000 to 40,000 clones, roughly 80% found once; its top ten account for around a tenth. This chain joins TRBV28 and TRBJ2-7; 7 bases map to TRBD1. Sequencing was performed on PBMCs, taken from a glioma patient whose treatment included an IDH1 peptide vaccine. This sequence originates from a woman aged 30 to 39 with glioma. Some clones in this sample may be carry-over from other donors' samples. CDR3 residues: CASSLDPGQLYSYEQYF. The CDR3 DNA reads as TGTGCCAGCAGTTTAGACCCGGGACAGCTGTACTCCTACGAGCAGTACTTC.